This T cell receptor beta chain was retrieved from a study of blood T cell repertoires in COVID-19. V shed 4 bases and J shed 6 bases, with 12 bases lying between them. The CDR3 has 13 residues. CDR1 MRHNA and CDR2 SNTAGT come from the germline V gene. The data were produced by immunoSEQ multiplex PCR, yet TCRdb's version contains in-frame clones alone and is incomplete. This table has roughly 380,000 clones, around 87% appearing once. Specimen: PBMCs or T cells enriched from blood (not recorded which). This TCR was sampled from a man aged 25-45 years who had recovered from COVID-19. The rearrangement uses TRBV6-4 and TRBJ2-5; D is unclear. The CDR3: CASSVRAGQTQYF. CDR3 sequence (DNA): TGTGCCAGCAGTGTCCGAGCCGGTCAGACCCAGTACTTC.